The 18 T cell receptor beta chains below were found in one sample sequenced in a study of CXCR3-negative and CXCR3-positive naive CD8 T cells. UMI-labeled 5' RACE yielded the TRB cDNA libraries. TCRdb processed the 5' RACE reads again and assigns one entry to each CDR3 protein, with no DNA. This sample's table has tens of thousands of distinct CDR3 sequences. The sample comprised naive CXCR3- CD8+ T cells from blood. Sample subset: CD45RO-CCR7+CD27+CD95- naive CD8+ T cells lacking CXCR3 (TNR3-). These receptors were obtained from a human donor in good health. Some clones in this sample may be carry-over from other donors' samples.

The chain joins TRBV27 to TRBJ2-2; without DNA, the TCRdb call of TRBD1 cannot be checked. Germline CDR1 is MNHEY and CDR2 is SMNVEV (reference sequence). The CDR3 runs 17 residues. CDR3 sequence: CASSPQWGALNTGELFF.

The V call is TRBV29-1, the J call TRBJ1-2. The CDR3 loop spans 13 amino acids. Per germline, CDR1 SQVTM and CDR2 ANQGSEA. The CDR3 loop reads CSVNPPNNYGYTF.

The gene calls are TRBV29-1 and TRBJ2-2. The CDR3 length is 11 residues. Germline CDR1 SQVTM, CDR2 ANQGSEA. The CDR3 spells CSVTLSGELFF.

The chain is built from TRBV20-1 and TRBJ2-2; the D call of TRBD2 rests on TCRdb alone, since no DNA is present to check it. The CDR3 covers 14 residues. CDR1 and CDR2 from the germline V gene are DFQATT and SNEGSKA (reference sequence). The CDR3 loop is CSARSGLASGELFF.

V gene TRBV20-1 combines with J gene TRBJ2-7; no DNA is available, so the TRBD1 call from TCRdb remains unchecked. The CDR3 covers 15 residues. Germline-derived CDR1 and CDR2 are DFQATT and SNEGSKA (reference sequence). CDR3 residues: CSARAPNRGPYEQYF.

The chain couples TRBV9 to TRBJ1-2; as DNA is missing, the TRBD1 call by TCRdb cannot be tested. The CDR3 is made up of 15 amino acids. CDR1 SGDLS and CDR2 YYNGEE come from the germline V gene. The CDR3 reads CASSVQGAPVNGYTF.

This chain links TRBV7-6 with TRBJ2-7; checking the TCRdb D call of TRBD1 is not possible without DNA. This CDR3 contains 13 residues. In germline, CDR1 is SGHVS, CDR2 FNYEAQ. CDR3 sequence: CASSLSPEYEQYF. The whole variable domain, filled in from reference TRBV7-6 and TRBJ2-7, reads GAGVSQSPRYKVTKRGQDVALRCDPISGHVSLYWYRQALGQGPEFLTYFNYEAQQDKSGLPNDRFSAERPEGSISTLTIQRTEQRDSAMYRCASSLSPEYEQYFGPGTRLTVT.

The CDR3 loop reads CASSLDGAYEQYF. J is TRBJ2-7 and V is TRBV5-1. The CDR3 contains 13 residues. Germline-derived CDR1 and CDR2 are SGHRS and YFSETQ.

The CDR3 sequence is CASSYKFTGLEAFF. V gene TRBV6-5 combines with J gene TRBJ1-1; as DNA is missing, the TRBD1 call by TCRdb cannot be tested. CDR1 MNHEY and CDR2 SVGAGI come from the germline V gene. The length of the CDR3 is 14 residues.

The chain recombines TRBV6-2 or TRBV6-3 with TRBJ2-7; absent DNA, TCRdb's TRBD1 call cannot be checked. This CDR3 has 14 residues. Germline values: CDR1 MNHEY, CDR2 SVGEGT. The CDR3 spells CASSYSGTGGEQYF.

CDR3 in amino acids: CSVDSRGASTDTQYF. The chain links TRBV29-1 to TRBJ2-3; absent DNA, TCRdb's TRBD1 call cannot be checked. The CDR3 spans 15 residues. Germline V gene data show CDR1 as SQVTM and CDR2 as ANQGSEA.

The chain couples TRBV11-2 to TRBJ2-1; TCRdb proposes TRBD2, but this gene call is untestable without DNA. Germline CDR1 is SGHAT and CDR2 is FQNNGV. The CDR3 runs to 15 residues. The CDR3 protein is CASSLGGTSSNEQFF. The full variable domain, its missing parts supplied by reference TRBV11-2 and TRBJ2-1, is EAGVAQSPRYKIIEKRQSVAFWCNPISGHATLYWYQQILGQGPKLLIQFQNNGVVDDSQLPKDRFSAERLKGVDSTLKIQPAKLEDSAVYLCASSLGGTSSNEQFFGPGTRLTVL.

The chain recombines TRBV6-5 with TRBJ2-5; TCRdb's assignment of TRBD2 cannot be checked, as there is no DNA. Germline V CDR1 and CDR2: MNHEY, SVGAGI. The CDR3 length is 16 residues. The CDR3 is CASSISGYSGQETQYF.

The gene calls are TRBV10-3 and TRBJ2-3; checking the TCRdb D call of TRBD1 is not possible without DNA. The CDR3 runs 14 residues. Germline-derived CDR1 and CDR2 are ENHRY and SYGVKD. CDR3 loop: CAIRGTDSTDTQYF.

The V call is TRBV7-2, the J call TRBJ2-7; the TCRdb call, TRBD1, lacks DNA for checking. The CDR3 is made up of 12 amino acids. Germline assignment: CDR1 SGHTA and CDR2 FQGNSA. Here the CDR3 reads CASSFQGYEQYF.

The chain uses TRBV10-2 and TRBJ2-7. Germline V gene sequence: CDR1 WSHSY, CDR2 SAAADI. The CDR3 has 14 residues. The CDR3 region is CATETGGATYEQYF.

This chain connects TRBV7-2 to TRBJ1-2; absent DNA, TCRdb's TRBD1 call cannot be checked. There are 16 residues in the CDR3. CDR1 SGHTA and CDR2 FQGNSA come from the germline V gene. The chain's CDR3 is CASSLAGGGKFYGYTF.

V is TRBV28 and J is TRBJ1-1; absent DNA, TCRdb's TRBD1 call cannot be checked. CDR1 is MDHEN and CDR2 is SYDVKM in the germline V gene. The CDR3 spans 14 residues. The CDR3 region is CASCPDREDTEAFF.